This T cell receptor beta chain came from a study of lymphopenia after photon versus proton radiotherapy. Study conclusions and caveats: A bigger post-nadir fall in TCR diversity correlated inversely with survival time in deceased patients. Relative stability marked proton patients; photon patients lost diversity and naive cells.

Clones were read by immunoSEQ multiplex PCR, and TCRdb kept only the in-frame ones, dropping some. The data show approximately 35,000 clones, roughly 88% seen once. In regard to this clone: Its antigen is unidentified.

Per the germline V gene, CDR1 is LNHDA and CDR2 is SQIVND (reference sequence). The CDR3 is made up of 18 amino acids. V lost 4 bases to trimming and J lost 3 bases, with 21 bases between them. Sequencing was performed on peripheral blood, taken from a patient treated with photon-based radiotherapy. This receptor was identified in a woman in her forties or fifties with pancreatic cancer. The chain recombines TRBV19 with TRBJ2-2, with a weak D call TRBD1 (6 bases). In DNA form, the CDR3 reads TGTGCCAGTAGTAGGCGAAGGTCCTCCGCAGGGGACACCGGGGAGCTGTTTTTT. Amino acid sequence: CASSRRRSSAGDTGELFF.